The 25 T cell receptor beta chains in this list originate from one sample, sequenced in a study of blood T cell repertoires in COVID-19. Clones were read by immunoSEQ multiplex PCR, and TCRdb kept only the in-frame ones, dropping some. The repertoire holds about 300,000 clones, with roughly 86% as singletons. Sequenced sample: peripheral blood. The receptors were gathered from a woman between 25 and 40 years old with COVID-19, enrolled during active disease.

The chain combines TRBV7-9 with TRBJ1-2; D not resolved. V lost 5 bases to trimming and J lost 0 bases, with 13 bases between them. CDR3 length equals 15 residues. Germline lookup yields CDR1 SEHNR and CDR2 FQNEAQ (reference sequence). CDR3 bases: TGTGCCAGCAGCGCCCTGACGGAGACTAACTATGGCTACACCTTC. This sequence encodes CASSALTETNYGYTF.

This chain joins TRBV7-9 and TRBJ2-5; 9 nucleotides align to TRBD1. There are 15 residues in the CDR3. J gave up 5 bases and V 1 base, and 5 bases lay outside the gene matches. Germline V lookup: CDR1 SEHNR, CDR2 FQNEAQ (reference sequence). The chain's CDR3 is CASSLGTGVRETQYF. The CDR3 DNA reads TGTGCCAGCAGCTTAGGGACAGGGGTCCGGGAGACCCAGTACTTC.

The chain uses TRBV4-1 and TRBJ1-1; TRBD1 might be the D (5 bases). The CDR3 length is 16 residues. Germline CDR1 and CDR2: MGHRA and YSYEKL. V lost 4 bases and J 4 bases, leaving 19 bases between the germline ends. CDR3 DNA sequence: TGCGCCAGCAGCCCCTCCCCGACAGATAGGCGCACTGAAGCTTTCTTT. Translated: CASSPSPTDRRTEAFF.

The chain employs TRBV6-5 and TRBJ2-1, with a possible D match to TRBD1 (6 bases). From germline, CDR1 is MNHEY and CDR2 SVGAGI. The CDR3 totals 15 residues. V was shortened by 6 bases and J by 4 bases, with 16 bases between the two germline ends. The CDR3 nucleotides read TGTGCCAGCAGCGAGGAACAGGGCCCTTACAATGAGCAGTTCTTC. Translation gives CASSEEQGPYNEQFF.

The chain employs TRBV4-2 and TRBJ2-3, with TRBD1 identical over 7 bases. The CDR3 spans 15 residues. Germline CDR1 reads LGHNA; CDR2 reads YNFKEQ. V was pared by 5 bases and J by 1 base, with 6 bases of the junction left unmatched. This CDR3 is CASSVGQVGTDTQYF. The CDR3 DNA reads TGTGCCAGCAGCGTAGGACAGGTTGGCACAGATACGCAGTATTTT.

The CDR3, as DNA: TGTGCCAGTACAACGGCAGGGGGCAACTCACCCCTCCACTTT. Translation: CASTTAGGNSPLHF. The gene calls are TRBV19 and TRBJ1-6; 8 bases match TRBD1. The CDR3 is 14 amino acids. V trimming: 7 bases; J trimming: 10 bases; junction bases outside the gene matches: 9. Germline V lookup: CDR1 LNHDA, CDR2 SQIVND (reference sequence).

V usage is TRBV6-1 and J usage is TRBJ2-1, with D maybe TRBD1 (5 bases). This CDR3 has 14 residues. Trimming pared 7 bases from V and 3 bases from J, leaving 13 bases between. The germline V gene has CDR1 MNHNS and CDR2 SASEGT. The CDR3: CASIPGIGYNEQFF. As DNA, the CDR3 is TGTGCCAGCATCCCAGGGATCGGCTACAATGAGCAGTTCTTC.

The chain links TRBV6-1 to TRBJ1-5; TRBD1 matches at 7 bases. The germline CDR1 and CDR2 sequences are MNHNS and SASEGT. The length of the CDR3 is 16 residues. Germline trimming cut 2 bases from V and 5 bases from J; bases unmatched to any gene: 9. The CDR3 DNA reads TGTGCCAGCAGTGAATCGGTGCCAGGGGGTGATCAGCCCCAGCATTTT. Its protein is CASSESVPGGDQPQHF.

The rearrangement joins TRBV5-5 to TRBJ1-2, with a tentative D call TRBD1 (5 bases). CDR1 and CDR2 from the germline V gene are SGHKS and YYEKEE (reference sequence). Between the trimmed V and J ends, which lost 5 bases and 4 bases, there was a span of 12 bases. The CDR3 consists of 13 residues. CDR3 nucleotides: TGTGCCAGCAGTGGGGGGACCGTCTATGGCTACACCTTC. Translated: CASSGGTVYGYTF.

The V and J genes are TRBV3-1 (or the pseudogene TRBV3-2) and TRBJ1-2; D possibly corresponds to TRBD1 (5 bases). This CDR3 is built from 17 residues. Trimming took off 0 bases at V and 10 bases at J, with 24 bases between the two ends. Germline V lookup: CDR1 LGHDT, CDR2 YNNKEL (reference sequence). The CDR3: CASSQDRDRQPWSYYTF. Written as DNA, the CDR3 is TGTGCCAGCAGCCAAGATAGGGATAGACAGCCTTGGAGTTACTACACCTTC.

The rearrangement uses TRBV6-5 and TRBJ1-5; D gene unclear. Trimming took 2 bases from V and 9 from J, leaving 11 bases between them. There are 13 residues in the CDR3. The V gene's germline CDR1 is MNHEY and CDR2 SVGAGI. The CDR3 reads CASSYEAVGPQHF. The CDR3 DNA reads as TGTGCCAGCAGTTACGAGGCGGTAGGGCCCCAGCATTTT.

The rearrangement uses TRBV7-8 and TRBJ1-4; 7 bases are a match to TRBD1. Trimming cost V 5 bases and J 0 bases; bases outside gene matches: 9. This CDR3 comprises 17 residues. Per germline, CDR1 SGHVS and CDR2 FQNEAQ. The CDR3 is CASSIGGQDSTNEKLFF. As DNA, the CDR3 is TGTGCCAGCAGCATCGGTGGACAGGACTCAACTAATGAAAAACTGTTTTTT.

The DNA for the CDR3 is TGTGCCAGCATGGCCGGGAACTCTGGAAACACCATATATTTT. Protein product: CASMAGNSGNTIYF. The chain has TRBV27 and TRBJ1-3; D remains ambiguous. Germline V gene lookup returns CDR1 MNHEY and CDR2 SMNVEV (reference sequence). The CDR3 is 14 residues long. Trimming cost V 7 bases and J 0 bases, with 10 bases left between them.

The genes are TRBV16 and TRBJ1-5; maybe TRBD1 (5 bases). In germline, CDR1 is KGHSY, CDR2 FQNENV. This CDR3 region has 13 residues. Trimming took 6 bases from V and 3 from J, leaving 9 bases between them. The CDR3 DNA sequence: TGTGCCAGCAGTAAAGGGGTCAATCAGCCCCAGCATTTT. It encodes CASSKGVNQPQHF.

This CDR3 is CASSVGGVNTEAFF. For the CDR3, the DNA is TGTGCCAGCAGCGTAGGGGGCGTGAACACTGAAGCTTTCTTT. The chain couples TRBV11-3 to TRBJ1-1; 7 nucleotides align to TRBD1. CDR1 and CDR2 from the germline V gene are SGHNT and YENEEA. The V gene end was trimmed by 5 bases and the J gene end by 0 bases; junction bases not matched to a gene: 3. The CDR3 runs to 14 residues. The full variable domain, rest sourced from reference TRBV11-3 and TRBJ1-1, is EAGVVQSPRYKIIEKKQPVAFWCNPISGHNTLYWYLQNLGQGPELLIRYENEEAVDDSQLPKDRFSAERLKGVDSTLKIQPAELGDSAVYLCASSVGGVNTEAFFGQGTRLTVV.

The genes are TRBV3-1 (or the pseudogene TRBV3-2) and TRBJ2-5, with 13 bases aligning to TRBD2. The CDR3 is made up of 17 amino acids. Trimming removed 4 bases from V and 4 bases from J; junction bases left unmatched: 9. From germline, CDR1 is LGHDT and CDR2 YNNKEL (reference sequence). The CDR3 protein is CASSLYVLAGGGETQYF. In DNA form, the CDR3 reads TGTGCCAGCAGCCTATACGTACTAGCGGGGGGGGGAGAGACCCAGTACTTC.

J is TRBJ1-3 and V is TRBV14; tentative D call: TRBD1 (5 bases). The CDR3 totals 17 residues. Germline loops: CDR1 SGHDN, CDR2 FVKESK. Deletions cut 0 bases from V and 5 bases from J, with 17 bases between. CDR3 sequence reads: CASSQEGGRERRNTIYF. CDR3 nucleotides: TGTGCCAGCAGCCAAGAGGGCGGCAGGGAACGGAGAAACACCATATATTTT.

The genes are TRBV4-1 and TRBJ1-1; D call uncertain. Germline assignment: CDR1 MGHRA and CDR2 YSYEKL. The germline V and J ends were trimmed by 2 bases and 3 bases, with 13 bases remaining between them. The CDR3 runs to 15 residues. For the CDR3, the DNA is TGCGCCAGCAGCCAACGACCCCGGGAGGACACTGAAGCTTTCTTT. Translating gives CASSQRPREDTEAFF.

This sequence joins TRBV5-4 and TRBJ2-1; D is perhaps TRBD2 (6 bases). The CDR3 totals 17 residues. V was shortened by 0 bases and J by 7 bases, with 20 bases between the two germline ends. CDR1 and CDR2 (germline): SGHNT, YYREEE (reference sequence). The CDR3 spells CASSLGAGASVINEQFF. CDR3 nucleotides: TGTGCCAGCAGCTTGGGGGCCGGGGCTAGCGTCATTAATGAGCAGTTCTTC.

The V gene is TRBV7-9, the J gene TRBJ2-1; 8 positions match TRBD2. Trimming took 3 bases from V and 8 from J; bases not matched to a gene: 6. CDR1 is SEHNR, CDR2 FQNEAQ, per germline (reference sequence). This CDR3 has 14 amino acids. CDR3 loop: CASSFPGLVYEQFF. CDR3 in DNA: TGTGCCAGCAGCTTTCCGGGACTAGTCTATGAGCAGTTCTTC.

V and J are TRBV7-2 and TRBJ2-5; the match to TRBD2 covers 13 bases. The V and J ends lost 5 bases and 2 bases, in that order; junction bases with no gene match: 5. CDR1 is SGHTA, CDR2 FQGNSA, per germline. There are 16 residues in the CDR3. The CDR3 nucleotides read TGTGCCAGCAGCCCATTACTAGCGGGGGGGCAAGAGACCCAGTACTTC. The encoded protein is CASSPLLAGGQETQYF.

The chain links TRBV21-1 to TRBJ2-3; the tabulated D call, TRBD1, remains unverified against the DNA. TRBV21-1 is marked as a pseudogene. CDR3 length equals 16 residues. Written as DNA, the CDR3 is TGTGCCAGCAGCACACCGGGACAGAAGGGCACAGATACGCAGTATTTT. Its protein is CASSTPGQKGTDTQYF.

The chain combines TRBV3-1 (or the pseudogene TRBV3-2) with TRBJ2-3; D gene uncertain. CDR3 length: 15 residues. Germline V gene sequence: CDR1 LGHDT, CDR2 YNNKEL (reference sequence). The ends were cut back, 0 bases at V and 0 bases at J, with 7 bases in the middle. The chain's CDR3 is CASSQDLASTDTQYF. CDR3 DNA sequence: TGTGCCAGCAGCCAAGATTTGGCTAGCACAGATACGCAGTATTTT.

The V call is TRBV2, the J call TRBJ1-5; TRBD1 might be the D (5 bases). CDR1 is SNHLY and CDR2 is FYNNEI in the germline V gene. V gave up 1 base and J gave up 7 bases, with 14 bases separating them. This CDR3 is 15 amino acids long. The chain's CDR3 is CASSEDQGSRQPQHF. CDR3 bases: TGTGCCAGCAGTGAAGATCAGGGCAGCAGGCAGCCCCAGCATTTT.

This clone showed up just once. The chain employs TRBV6-5 and TRBJ1-1; D might be TRBD1 (6 bases). This CDR3 contains 14 residues. CDR1 is MNHEY, CDR2 SVGAGI, per germline. Trimming removed 5 bases at V and 0 bases at J, with 10 bases between. CDR3 sequence reads: CASSRGQMNTEAFF. The DNA for the CDR3 is TGTGCCAGCAGTCGAGGACAGATGAACACTGAAGCTTTCTTT.